The clone carrying this TCR beta chain appeared a few times. The antigen remains unidentified. This sample stems from a study of blood T cells in healthy people across ages. Using a J-beta primer mix together with a sample-barcoded 5' primer, a second PCR was run for roughly 7 to 11 cycles. Each CDR3 protein gets one entry after TCRdb re-called the 5' RACE reads with MiXCR. The sample carries some 1 million distinct CDR3 sequences, 35% to 55% recorded once. Findings and caveats of the study: CMV status of donors was not determined, possibly confounding expanded clonotype changes. Diversity was estimated from one million T cells, and these estimates were considered underestimates. Older age coincided with a roughly linear decline in TCR beta diversity per million T cells.

The CDR3 is 12 amino acids. Trimming shortened V by 11 bases and J by 2 bases, and 11 bases separated the two germline ends. Germline loops: CDR1 ENHRY, CDR2 SYGVKD. The origin of this receptor is a woman in her sixties or seventies in good health. Sequencing was performed on blood. The gene calls are TRBV10-3 and TRBJ2-3, with D maybe TRBD2 (6 bases). CDR3 protein: CAVAGSTDTQYF. CDR3 nucleotide sequence: TGTGCCGTCGCGGGATCCACAGATACGCAGTATTTT.